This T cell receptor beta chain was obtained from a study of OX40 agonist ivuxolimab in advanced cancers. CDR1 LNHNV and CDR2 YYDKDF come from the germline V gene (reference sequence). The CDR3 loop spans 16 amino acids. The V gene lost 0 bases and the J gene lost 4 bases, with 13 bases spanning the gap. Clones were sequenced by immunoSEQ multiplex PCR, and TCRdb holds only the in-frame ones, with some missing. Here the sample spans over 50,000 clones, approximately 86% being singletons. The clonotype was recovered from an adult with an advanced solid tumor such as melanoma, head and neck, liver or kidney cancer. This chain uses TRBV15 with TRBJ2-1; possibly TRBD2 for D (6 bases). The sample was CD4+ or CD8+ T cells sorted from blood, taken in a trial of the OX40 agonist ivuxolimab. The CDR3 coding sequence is TGTGCCACCAGCAGAGAGAGCGGGCTTTTTTACAATGAGCAGTTCTTC. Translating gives CATSRESGLFYNEQFF.